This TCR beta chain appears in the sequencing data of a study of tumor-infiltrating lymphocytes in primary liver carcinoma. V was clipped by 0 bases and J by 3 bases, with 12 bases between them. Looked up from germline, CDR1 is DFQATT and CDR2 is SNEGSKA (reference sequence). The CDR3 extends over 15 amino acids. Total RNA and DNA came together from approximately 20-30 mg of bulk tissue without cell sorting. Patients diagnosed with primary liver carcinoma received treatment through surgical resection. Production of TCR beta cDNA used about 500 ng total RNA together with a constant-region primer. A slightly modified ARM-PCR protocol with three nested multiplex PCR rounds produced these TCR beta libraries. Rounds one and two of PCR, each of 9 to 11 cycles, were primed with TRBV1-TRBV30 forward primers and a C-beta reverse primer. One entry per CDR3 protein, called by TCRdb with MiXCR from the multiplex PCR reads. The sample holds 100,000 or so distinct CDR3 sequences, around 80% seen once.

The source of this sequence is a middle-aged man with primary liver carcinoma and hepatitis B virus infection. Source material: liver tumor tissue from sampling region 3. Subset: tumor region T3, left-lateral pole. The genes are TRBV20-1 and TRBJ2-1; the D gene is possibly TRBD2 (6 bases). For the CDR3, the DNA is TGCAGTGCTAGAGATCTGGGACTCCGCTACAATGAGCAGTTCTTC. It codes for CSARDLGLRYNEQFF.